This TCR beta chain was captured by sequencing in a study of T-cell memory formation after mild COVID-19. Study summary: Clustering of TCRs was largely donor specific. Notes on the study in general: Contracting clones from day 15 to 85 had balanced CD4/CD8; later expanders favoured CD4+. The authors did not confirm SARS-CoV-2 specificity of second-wave clones peaking day 37. Mostly located in CM and EM were contracting CD4+ clones, with contracting CD8+ clones located in EMRA.

About this clonotype: Its antigen is not known. The junction departs from the called germline gene at one end, perhaps through a read error.

Germline lookup yields CDR1 SSHAT and CDR2 FNYEAQ (reference sequence). The CDR3 is 17 amino acids. TCRdb redid the calling of the 5' RACE reads with MiXCR, one entry per CDR3 protein. The table includes 50,000 or so distinct CDR3 sequences, 12% detected once. The receptor's source is a man aged 18 to 29 who had mild COVID-19 (a few samples of this study predate the infection). Cell type and time point are not known. The chain carries TRBV7-7 and TRBJ2-3; a weak D match, TRBD1 (6 bases). What was sequenced was PBMCs or a T cell subset sorted from them (not recorded which). As DNA, the CDR3 is TGTGCTAGCAGCTTAGAGTATTTGGGGACACACACAGATACGCAGTATTTT. Its translation: CASSLEYLGTHTDTQYF.